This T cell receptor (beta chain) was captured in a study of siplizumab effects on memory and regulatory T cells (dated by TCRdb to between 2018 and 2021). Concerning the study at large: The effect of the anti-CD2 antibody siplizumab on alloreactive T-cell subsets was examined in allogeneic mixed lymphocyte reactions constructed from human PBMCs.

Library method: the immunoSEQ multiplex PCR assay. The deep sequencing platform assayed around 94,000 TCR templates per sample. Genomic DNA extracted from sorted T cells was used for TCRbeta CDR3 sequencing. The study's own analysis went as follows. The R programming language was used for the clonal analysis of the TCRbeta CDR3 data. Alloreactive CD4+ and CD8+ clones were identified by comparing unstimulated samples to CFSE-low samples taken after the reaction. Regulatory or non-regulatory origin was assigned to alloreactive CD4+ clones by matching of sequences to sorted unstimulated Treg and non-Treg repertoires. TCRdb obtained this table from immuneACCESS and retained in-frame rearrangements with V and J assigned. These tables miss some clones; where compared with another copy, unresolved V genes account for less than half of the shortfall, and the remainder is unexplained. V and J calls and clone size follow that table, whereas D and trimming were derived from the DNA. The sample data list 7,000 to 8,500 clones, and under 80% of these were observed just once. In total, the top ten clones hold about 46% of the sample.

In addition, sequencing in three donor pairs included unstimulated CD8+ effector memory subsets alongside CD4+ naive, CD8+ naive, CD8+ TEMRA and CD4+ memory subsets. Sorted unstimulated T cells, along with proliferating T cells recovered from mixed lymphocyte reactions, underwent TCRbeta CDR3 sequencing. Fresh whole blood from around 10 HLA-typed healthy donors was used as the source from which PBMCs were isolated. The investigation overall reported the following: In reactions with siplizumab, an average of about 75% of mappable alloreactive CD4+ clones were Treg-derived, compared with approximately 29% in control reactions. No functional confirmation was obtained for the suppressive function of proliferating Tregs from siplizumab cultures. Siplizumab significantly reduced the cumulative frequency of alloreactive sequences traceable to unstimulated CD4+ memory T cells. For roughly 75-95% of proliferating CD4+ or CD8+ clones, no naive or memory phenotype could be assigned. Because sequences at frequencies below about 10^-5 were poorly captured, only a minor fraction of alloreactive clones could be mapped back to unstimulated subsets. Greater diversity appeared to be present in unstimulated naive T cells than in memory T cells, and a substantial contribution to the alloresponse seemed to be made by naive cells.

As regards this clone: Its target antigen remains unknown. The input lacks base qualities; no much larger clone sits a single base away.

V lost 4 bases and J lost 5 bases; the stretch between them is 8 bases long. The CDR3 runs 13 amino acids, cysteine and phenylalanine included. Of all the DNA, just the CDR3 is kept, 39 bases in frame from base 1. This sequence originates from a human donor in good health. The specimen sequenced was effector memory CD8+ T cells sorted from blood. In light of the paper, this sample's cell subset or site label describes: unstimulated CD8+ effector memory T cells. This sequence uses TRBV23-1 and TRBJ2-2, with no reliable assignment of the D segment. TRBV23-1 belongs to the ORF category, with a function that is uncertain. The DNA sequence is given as TGCGCCAGCAGTCCCTCAGGAACCGGGGAGCTGTTTTTT. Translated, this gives CASSPSGTGELFF.